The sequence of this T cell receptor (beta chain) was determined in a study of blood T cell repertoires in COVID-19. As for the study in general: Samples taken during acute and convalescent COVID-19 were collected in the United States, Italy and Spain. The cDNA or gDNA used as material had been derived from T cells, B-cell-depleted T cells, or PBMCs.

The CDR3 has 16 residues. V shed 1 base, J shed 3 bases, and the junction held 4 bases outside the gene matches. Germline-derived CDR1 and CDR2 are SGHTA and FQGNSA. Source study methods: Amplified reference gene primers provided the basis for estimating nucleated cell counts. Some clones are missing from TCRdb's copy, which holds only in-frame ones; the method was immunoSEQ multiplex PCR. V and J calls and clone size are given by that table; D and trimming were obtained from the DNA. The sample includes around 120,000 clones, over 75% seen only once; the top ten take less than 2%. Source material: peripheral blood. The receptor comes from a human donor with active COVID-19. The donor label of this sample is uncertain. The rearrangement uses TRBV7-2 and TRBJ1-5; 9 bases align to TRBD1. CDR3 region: CASSLEGTGFNQPQHF. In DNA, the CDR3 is TGTGCCAGCAGCTTAGAGGGGACAGGGTTCAATCAGCCCCAGCATTTT.